The source of this T cell receptor beta chain is a study of beta chain features in type 1 diabetes. V lost 7 bases, J lost 3 bases, and 10 bases lay in between. The CDR3 consists of 12 residues. Germline values: CDR1 SQVTM, CDR2 ANQGSEA. TCRB transcripts that were expressed got sequenced, as all of the isolated RNA had been reverse transcribed. Sequencing was performed with immunoSEQ multiplex PCR; in TCRdb, only in-frame clones are kept and a portion is missing. The sample comprises 95,000 to 150,000 clones, 16% of which are singletons, and around 2.5% rests with the top ten. General study results and limits: TCRB CDR3s were moderately but significantly shorter in Type 1 diabetes patients in all four CD4+ subsets. PCR may have favored shorter templates equally in patients and controls.

Remarks on this clone: The antigen is not known.

The TCR sequence derives from a man in his thirties or forties with type 1 diabetes. The sample taken for sequencing was central memory CD4+ T cells from blood. The chain combines TRBV29-1 with TRBJ1-5; D might be TRBD1 (6 bases). CDR3 DNA sequence: TGCAGCGCAGGGGAGGCCAATCAGCCCCAGCATTTT. It translates to CSAGEANQPQHF.